The TCR beta chain under discussion was sequenced for a study of cytomegalovirus exposure and HLA in healthy donors (dated by TCRdb to 2015 to 2018). For the wider study: According to an earlier analysis of a few hundred of the donors, about 179 million T cells yielded over 90 million unique TCR beta sequences and about 300 Gb of sequence data. The study was designed to test whether signatures of past pathogen exposure could be identified by cataloging public T cell receptors. A later analysis re-examined previously published TCR beta repertoires from just over 650 donors and added high-resolution HLA genotyping to investigate patterns of TCR occurrence. A later genetic analysis used genome-wide SNP genotypes for about 65% of the roughly 670 donors, treating that subset as a discovery cohort. The later analysis used no new phenotypic data to find candidate immune exposures, relying instead on TCR beta sequences and their occurrence across donors. Roughly 300 gigabases of sequencing data and tens of millions of unique TCR sequences were included in an early release covering about 700 HLA-typed donors. An earlier analysis of some 600 of the donors applied high-throughput TCR beta sequencing to assess whether each TCR beta V gene segment acted as functional or pseudogenic. Every repertoire in the discovery cohort had been generated on one and the same sequencing platform. Besides the first cohort of 550 to 750 subjects, a separate validation cohort made up of 120 different subjects was used. Typing coverage varied by locus: roughly 620-640 donors for A, B, C, DRB1 and DQB1; 522 for DQA1; about 600 for DPA1; under 490 for DPB1. Across some 400 genotyped donors of the cohort, an average of 235,054 unique TCR beta nucleotide sequences per donor were sequenced, and roughly 20% of those sequences were non-productive. Both class I and class II loci were covered by HLA typing, at four-digit resolution. The study combined high-throughput TCR immunosequencing, statistical association of individual TCRs with disease status, and machine learning to predict cytomegalovirus infection status. Five DR-DQ haplotypes were handled as single units for association and clustering because linkage in the cohort was strong. Alongside the repertoire data, information on donor age, sex, ethnicity and CMV serostatus was compiled. The genetic ancestry cluster associated with self-reported Caucasian donors included 65% to 90% of the approximately 430 genotyped donors. The study profiled the T cell repertoires of about 720 subjects by immunosequencing and related them to cytomegalovirus serostatus. What the authors observed across the whole study: Immune exposure information for the cohort was limited to CMV serostatus. According to a later analysis, TCR association rates differed among HLA loci, with DRB1 alleles showing the most associated TCRs and HLA-C alleles showing the fewest. The study listed 164 TCR beta chains as associated with cytomegalovirus. According to the authors, the approach could potentially be generalized to other disease states and immunological phenotypes. A later analysis found that most CMV-associated TCR beta chains appeared HLA-restricted, with HLA associations seemingly driven largely by CMV exposure. Presence/absence analyses assumed roughly uniform sequencing depth across donors, an assumption that may not hold. Because counts were too low, more than 15 rarely observed V segments, including chromosome 9 orphons, were excluded from the earlier analysis of fewer than 650 of the donors. Cytomegalovirus status was reported to be diagnosed by the classifier with high specificity and sensitivity in both the original and validation cohorts. According to a later genetic analysis, donors in an Asian-associated ancestry cluster had fewer N-insertions in productive TCRs than the roughly 670-donor mean. Because HLA typing was missing for some donors at each locus, association tests included only the typed subset. A further reported finding was that TCR beta sequences accurately predicted the HLA-A and HLA-B alleles for most subjects in the first cohort. According to a later analysis, parvovirus B19, influenza, CMV and Epstein-Barr virus appeared linked to several top co-occurrence clusters. An earlier analysis of approximately 540 of the donors showed that most TCR beta V segments appeared in productive rearrangements either about 90% or about 30% of the time, which broadly matched IMGT annotations. In this cohort, only TCR beta chains were sequenced, and detectable features were limited by the absence of alpha or paired-chain data. A later genetic analysis associated a missense DCLRE1C variant with V-gene and J-gene trimming of TCR beta chains, and an independent cohort replicated the association. Strong co-occurrence of HLA alleles, especially DR and DQ, made assigning TCR associations to individual alleles difficult. Most TCR sequences were observed very rarely across donors, whereas some public TCRs were present in many individuals. In a later analysis, HLA-associated TCR beta chains showed more clonal expansion and lower generation probabilities than non-associated chains that were equally common. Some IMGT-functional V segments, including TRBV6-2 and TRBV6-3, could not be distinguished by the 87-base-pair reads and were therefore excluded. A group of highly shared sequence variants was considered likely to be a technical artifact of the sequencing pipeline. A few of the identified cytomegalovirus-associated TCR beta chains were confirmed in vitro to be specific for cytomegalovirus antigens. A later analysis associated 16,951 TCR beta sequences with specific HLA alleles at a false discovery rate of 0.05. Correlated functional status among segregating V segments might reflect linkage disequilibrium, but an unknown experimental factor could not be ruled out.

A note on this clone: The target of this receptor is not known. No much larger clone is present one base from it, and per-base qualities are unavailable.

The cohort consisted of 600 or so healthy bone marrow donors. At the time of sampling, every cohort member was nominally healthy, though immune exposures that went unrecorded were likely present. The donor was CMV seropositive and was included in the group of about 290 seropositive cohort members. Every donor gave a peripheral blood sample, and the peripheral blood mononuclear cells from that sample were used for TCR beta sequencing. Genomic DNA extraction from the blood cell samples was performed with the Qiagen DNeasy Blood Extraction Kit. Libraries were built with the immunoSEQ multiplex PCR assay. For the multiplex PCR, a mixture combining 60 forward primers for TCR Vbeta segments and 13 reverse primers for TCR Jbeta segments was used. A multiplex PCR assay on genomic DNA amplified the CDR3 region of rearranged TCR beta genes. The amplified TCR beta libraries were sequenced on the Illumina HiSeq System as 87-base-pair reads. The published analysis was carried out like this. A later analysis counted approximately 84 million unique TCR beta chains across the 666 repertoires, and roughly 10 million of these chains were shared by at least two donors. Raw reads were error-corrected and collapsed into unique sequences by a nearest-neighbor algorithm in which closely related sequences were merged to remove PCR and sequencing errors. To assign V, D and J gene segments, CDR3 sequences were aligned to IMGT reference sequences. For a sequence to be retained, a match of at least six nucleotides was required to both a V gene segment and a J gene segment. Rearrangements were classified as productive when the CDR3 lacked stop codons and remained in frame with V and J, and all other rearrangements were classified as non-productive. Following IMGT convention, CDR3 was defined as the stretch from the second conserved V-encoded cysteine to the conserved J-encoded phenylalanine. In an earlier analysis of more than 550 of the donors, sequences lacking an unambiguous match to a single V gene segment were excluded. An earlier analysis of under 750 of the donors called V segments functional above 56.7% productive rearrangements and segregating when the between-donor standard deviation exceeded 5%. A statistical classification framework was built to diagnose cytomegalovirus status from the catalog of TCR beta chain sequences. A later analysis assigned V and J genes by comparing TCR nucleotide sequences with IMGT/GENE-DB human TR gene sequences. A later analysis assigned CDR3 sequences and most-parsimonious VDJ recombination scenarios with the TCRdist pipeline. In a later analysis, every TCR beta chain was defined by the combination of its CDR3 amino acid sequence and its V-gene family, and reads without a unique V-gene family were dropped. As a way to deal with suspected cross-contamination and a sequencing artifact, a later analysis dropped nearly 600 nucleotide sequences that were highly shared and had low generation probability. For each public chain, a later analysis derived a clonal expansion index from normalized ranks of inferred template counts within each repertoire. In a later analysis, generation probabilities were computed with a VDJ recombination model fitted to out-of-frame rearrangements, and the resulting probabilities were checked against IGoR. Hypergeometric tests were used in a later analysis to score TCR-TCR, TCR-HLA and TCR-CMV co-occurrence, with a repertoire-size bias correction applied to the TCR pairs. To estimate false discovery rates, a later analysis permuted the HLA or CMV assignments 20 times. In a later analysis, co-occurring TCRs were grouped with DBSCAN, and TCRdist sequence similarity was added when clustering was performed within HLA-allele-positive subsets. Repertoires with fewer than 30,000 or more than 120,000 public chains were left out of co-occurrence clustering, as were four to six repertoires with anomalous nucleotide sharing. TCRdb took this table from immuneACCESS and kept in-frame rearrangements with V and J called. Such tables lack part of the clones; where checked against another copy, unresolved V genes explain under half of the gap, and the rest is unexplained. Clone size and the V and J calls come from that table; the DNA yielded D and trimming. This sample holds 160,000 or so clones; around four fifths were observed only once. The ten largest make up approximately 9.8% of the sample.

V loses 1 base at its end and J loses 9 bases; junction bases beyond the gene matches: 3. The CDR3 starts with the cysteine, ends with the phenylalanine, and has 14 residues. Only the CDR3 DNA is retained, 42 bases long and in frame from the first base. Reading the germline V gene (reference sequence) gives CDR1 GTSNPN and CDR2 SVGIG. The clonotype comes from a man in his late teens or twenties in good health and CMV-seropositive. The material sequenced was PBMCs. This chain joins TRBV30 to TRBJ1-6; TRBD1 matches 10 bases in the middle. The nucleotide sequence reads TGTGCCTGGAGTGAGACAGGGGGCGGTTCACCCCTCCACTTT. Its amino acids are CAWSETGGGSPLHF.